This TCR beta chain was observed in a study of blood T cell repertoires in COVID-19. Study-level information: Some COVID-19 samples were acute and others convalescent; all came from the United States, Italy and Spain. Sources were T cells, B-cell-depleted T cells, or PBMCs; the material itself was cDNA or gDNA.

In the original workflow: Nucleated cell counts were estimated from reference gene primer amplification. Data came from immunoSEQ multiplex PCR; TCRdb stores just in-frame clones and leaves some out. That table supplies the V and J calls and clone size; D and trimming were determined from the DNA. Here the sample spans 380,000 or so clones, 81% being singletons. There are 12 residues in the CDR3. Trimming stripped 1 base from V and 11 bases from J, with 11 bases between. The germline V gene has CDR1 SNHLY and CDR2 FYNNEI. The chain couples TRBV2 to TRBJ1-1; D might be TRBD1 (6 bases). This clonotype was obtained from a human donor with acute or convalescent COVID-19. The donor label of this sample is uncertain. The source material was peripheral blood. Here the CDR3 DNA reads TGTGCCAGCAGTGAAGAGTTTCAGGGGGCTTTCTTT. Protein sequence: CASSEEFQGAFF.